The 27 T cell receptor beta chains below all came from one sample that was sequenced in a study of identical twins. TCRdb re-called the 5' RACE reads through MiXCR, storing one row per CDR3 protein. This table holds about 280,000 distinct CDR3 sequences, less than 9% found once. These data were likewise used in another study, on yellow fever vaccine responses in identical twins.

Sequenced material: memory (CD45RO+) T cells sorted from blood. These receptors all come from a woman between 18 and 29 years old in good health.

This clonotype occurred many times. The chain combines TRBV25-1 with TRBJ1-3; the D gene is possibly TRBD1 (5 bases). This CDR3 spans 15 amino acids. CDR1 MGHDK and CDR2 SYGVNS come from the germline V gene. The V gene lost 4 bases and the J gene lost 0 bases, with 10 bases spanning the gap. The CDR3 is CASSGLTVSGNTIYF. CDR3 DNA sequence: TGTGCCAGCAGTGGCCTGACAGTCTCTGGAAACACCATATATTTT.

This clonotype was observed many times. The J gene is TRBJ1-6, the V gene TRBV5-1, with TRBD1 matching 9 bases. CDR3 length equals 15 residues. Germline V gene data show CDR1 as SGHRS and CDR2 as YFSETQ. V gave up 0 bases and J gave up 7 bases; unmatched junction bases: 2. The CDR3 is CASSLAGTGNSPLHF. The CDR3 nucleotides read TGCGCCAGCAGCTTGGCCGGGACAGGGAATTCACCCCTCCACTTT.

This clonotype has a count of ten or more. The V and J genes are TRBV7-8 and TRBJ2-1, with 7 bases identical to TRBD2. This CDR3 spans 15 amino acids. CDR1 and CDR2 (germline): SGHVS, FQNEAQ. With V trimmed by 4 bases and J by 0 bases, 3 bases remained unmatched. The CDR3 reads CASSSKRGSYNEQFF. The DNA for the CDR3 is TGTGCCAGCAGCTCAAAGCGGGGCTCCTACAATGAGCAGTTCTTC.

The rearrangement uses TRBV7-9 and TRBJ1-1; D is possibly TRBD1 (5 bases). CDR3 length: 16 residues. V lost 5 bases and J 1 base, leaving 17 bases between the germline ends. Germline V gene data show CDR1 as SEHNR and CDR2 as FQNEAQ (reference sequence). The CDR3 region is CASSTTRVGPNTEAFF. DNA for the CDR3: TGTGCCAGCAGCACGACCAGGGTTGGTCCGAACACTGAAGCTTTCTTT.

In its sample, this clonotype was seen a few times. This chain links TRBV28 with TRBJ2-2; 14 bases fit TRBD2. The CDR3 runs to 20 residues. After removal of 7 bases from V and 7 bases from J, the junction contained 20 bases not matched to a gene. The germline V gene has CDR1 MDHEN and CDR2 SYDVKM. The CDR3 spells CASTPGLAGEYSKRSGELFF. As DNA, the CDR3 is TGTGCCAGCACCCCGGGACTAGCGGGAGAGTACTCGAAAAGGAGCGGGGAGCTGTTTTTT. The variable domain in full, completed from reference TRBV28 and TRBJ2-2, reads DVKVTQSSRYLVKRTGEKVFLECVQDMDHENMFWYRQDPGLGLRLIYFSYDVKMKEKGDIPEGYSVSREKKERFSLILESASTNQTSMYLCASTPGLAGEYSKRSGELFFGEGSRLTVL.

In this sample, this clonotype turned up many times. This sequence joins TRBV10-2 and TRBJ2-7, with 8 bases matching TRBD1. The CDR3 is made up of 15 amino acids. The V gene end was trimmed by 2 bases and the J gene end by 2 bases; junction bases not matched to a gene: 5. Germline-derived CDR1 and CDR2 are WSHSY and SAAADI. CDR3: CASSEANRGTYEQYV. As DNA, the CDR3 is TGCGCCAGCAGTGAGGCGAACAGGGGGACCTACGAGCAGTACGTC.

This clonotype was found many times. This chain uses TRBV5-1 with TRBJ1-3; D possibly corresponds to TRBD1 (6 bases). The V gene's germline CDR1 is SGHRS and CDR2 YFSETQ. The V gene lost 4 bases and the J gene lost 4 bases, with 15 bases spanning the gap. The CDR3 length is 15 residues. The CDR3 DNA is TGCGCCAGCAGCCCGTCGACAGGCATAGGAAACACCATATATTTT. It translates to CASSPSTGIGNTIYF.

This clonotype was observed a handful of times. The chain has TRBV28 and TRBJ2-2, with D perhaps matching TRBD2 (6 bases). The length of the CDR3 is 16 residues. The ends were cut back, 3 bases at V and 1 base at J, with 12 bases in the middle. CDR1 and CDR2 (germline): MDHEN, SYDVKM. This CDR3 reads CASSLASAWNTGELFF. Here the CDR3 DNA reads TGTGCCAGCAGTTTGGCTAGCGCATGGAACACCGGGGAGCTGTTTTTT.

This clonotype occurred many times. The J gene is TRBJ1-1, the V gene TRBV27; the match to TRBD1 covers 11 bases. V trimming: 6 bases; J trimming: 5 bases; junction bases outside the gene matches: 8. Germline V lookup: CDR1 MNHEY, CDR2 SMNVEV (reference sequence). This CDR3 spans 15 amino acids. The CDR3 sequence is CASSPLGTGGTEAFF. CDR3 in DNA: TGTGCCAGCAGCCCTCTCGGGACAGGGGGGACTGAAGCTTTCTTT.

The sample holds a few counts of this clonotype. The chain links TRBV7-2 to TRBJ2-1; D uncertain. The CDR3 spans 12 residues. The V end was cut by 5 bases, the J end by 5 bases, with 7 bases between. The V gene's germline CDR1 is SGHTA and CDR2 FQGNSA. The CDR3 here is CASSQTNNEQFF. The CDR3 bases are TGTGCCAGCAGCCAAACTAACAATGAGCAGTTCTTC.

The CDR3 nucleotides are TGCGCCAGCCCGACTAGCCACGAGCAGTACGTC. As protein: CASPTSHEQYV. The rearrangement joins TRBV4-1 to TRBJ2-7, with 7 bases lining up with TRBD2. Germline V lookup: CDR1 MGHRA, CDR2 YSYEKL. With 8 bases clipped from V and 5 bases from J, the junction kept 3 bases outside the gene matches. The CDR3 is 11 residues long.

This clonotype was detected a few times. This rearrangement joins TRBV28 to TRBJ2-3, with 10 nucleotides matching TRBD2. Trimming cost V 6 bases and J 5 bases; bases outside gene matches: 8. This CDR3 has 15 residues. The V gene's germline CDR1 is MDHEN and CDR2 SYDVKM. The CDR3 DNA follows: TGTGCCAGCAGCCCACCAGCGGGAGGGTTAGATACGCAGTATTTT. The encoded protein is CASSPPAGGLDTQYF. Combining the CDR3 with reference TRBV28 and TRBJ2-3 gives the whole variable domain DVKVTQSSRYLVKRTGEKVFLECVQDMDHENMFWYRQDPGLGLRLIYFSYDVKMKEKGDIPEGYSVSREKKERFSLILESASTNQTSMYLCASSPPAGGLDTQYFGPGTRLTVL.

V usage is TRBV28 and J usage is TRBJ2-5; D gene unclear. V was shortened by 8 bases and J by 4 bases, with 14 bases between the two germline ends. The CDR3 runs 13 residues. Germline CDR1 is MDHEN and CDR2 is SYDVKM. The CDR3 sequence: CASSNWLGETQYF. The CDR3 bases are TGTGCCAGCTCTAATTGGCTGGGAGAGACCCAGTACTTC.

This clonotype was observed a handful of times. The chain joins TRBV28 to TRBJ2-1; D possibly matches TRBD1 or TRBD2 (5 bases each). Trimming shortened V by 5 bases and J by 5 bases, and 13 bases separated the two germline ends. The CDR3 length is 14 residues. Per the germline V gene, CDR1 is MDHEN and CDR2 is SYDVKM. For the CDR3, the DNA is TGTGCCAGCAGTCACCATATGGGGGACAATGAGCAGTTCTTC. This codes for CASSHHMGDNEQFF.

This clonotype was found a few times. The CDR3 bases are TGTGCCAGCACGCTAACTGGACTAGCGGGAGATAATGAGCAGTTCTTC. Its translation: CASTLTGLAGDNEQFF. This chain connects TRBV12-3 or TRBV12-4 to TRBJ2-1; TRBD2 matches 13 bases. V gave up 7 bases and J gave up 7 bases; unmatched junction bases: 10. CDR3 size: 16 residues.

This clonotype was seen many times. The gene calls are TRBV5-1 and TRBJ1-3; D ambiguous. The CDR3 has 15 residues. The germline gives CDR1 SGHRS, CDR2 YFSETQ. With 4 bases removed from V and 0 bases from J, the gap between germline ends came to 11 bases. The CDR3 sequence: CASSVSSSSGNTIYF. The CDR3 bases are TGCGCCAGCAGCGTCAGCAGCAGCTCTGGAAACACCATATATTTT.

This clonotype came up many times. The V gene is TRBV7-9, the J gene TRBJ2-1, with 10 positions matching TRBD1. Per the germline V gene, CDR1 is SEHNR and CDR2 is FQNEAQ (reference sequence). The CDR3 has 14 amino acids. Trimming at V came to 1 base and at J to 6 bases, leaving 0 bases not matched to a gene. The CDR3 reads CASSLGDRGNEQFF. CDR3 in DNA: TGTGCCAGCAGCTTAGGGGACAGGGGCAATGAGCAGTTCTTC.

This chain joins TRBV3-1 and TRBJ2-6; 9 nucleotides line up with TRBD1. Per germline, CDR1 LGHDT and CDR2 YNNKEL (reference sequence). Losses at the gene ends were 7 bases for V and 1 base for J; bases not matched to a gene: 11. The CDR3 loop spans 18 amino acids. CDR3 DNA: TGTGCCAGCACTCAAGGGACAGGGACTTTTTCTGGGGCCAACGTCCTGACTTTC. Residues: CASTQGTGTFSGANVLTF.

Many counts were recorded for this clonotype. A junction end diverges from the germline sequence, so it may reflect a read error. The gene calls are TRBV3-1 and TRBJ1-4; unclear D gene. The germline V gene has CDR1 LGHDT and CDR2 YNNKEL (reference sequence). The CDR3 has 14 amino acids. In nucleotides, the CDR3 is TGTGCCAGCACCCAAACTCCCCAAGAAGAAAAACTGTTTTTT. This sequence encodes CASTQTPQEEKLFF.

This clonotype was detected only a few times. This sequence joins TRBV7-2 and TRBJ2-5; 9 positions match TRBD2. CDR3 length equals 14 residues. The V segment lost 2 bases and the J segment 5 bases; nucleotides outside the gene matches: 3. CDR1 is SGHTA, CDR2 FQGNSA, per germline. CDR3 amino acids: CASSLSSGVETQYF. The CDR3 DNA is TGTGCCAGCAGCTTATCTAGCGGGGTTGAGACCCAGTACTTC.

This clonotype was recorded a few times. V is TRBV20-1 and J is TRBJ2-5; D might be TRBD1 (7 bases). The CDR3 has 15 residues. Germline values: CDR1 DFQATT, CDR2 SNEGSKA (reference sequence). Trimming stripped 3 bases from V and 5 bases from J, with 19 bases between. The CDR3 spells CSASGLDREVETQYF. The CDR3 DNA is TGCAGTGCTAGCGGACTTGACAGGGAGGTGGAGACCCAGTACTTC.

This clonotype showed up just a few times. The chain joins TRBV5-1 to TRBJ2-5, with D perhaps matching TRBD1 or TRBD2 (5 bases each). The germline V gene encodes CDR1 SGHRS and CDR2 YFSETQ. This CDR3 has 14 amino acids. Trimming shortened V by 5 bases and J by 4 bases, and 15 bases separated the two germline ends. The CDR3: CASSLGTDRETQYF. Here the CDR3 DNA reads TGCGCCAGCAGTTTAGGGACCGACCGAGAGACCCAGTACTTC.

This rearrangement joins TRBV20-1 to TRBJ2-1; D remains ambiguous. The ends were cut back, 4 bases at V and 2 bases at J, with 12 bases in the middle. The CDR3 spans 14 residues. Germline CDR1 and CDR2: DFQATT and SNEGSKA (reference sequence). The CDR3 DNA follows: TGCAGTGCTAATTTCCTAGGGACCTACAATGAGCAGTTCTTC. It specifies CSANFLGTYNEQFF.

This clonotype showed up many times. CDR3 DNA sequence: TGTGCCAGCAGTAAACCGACAGGGGTCAGGACATACACCTTC. It codes for CASSKPTGVRTYTF. The genes are TRBV6-2 or TRBV6-3 and TRBJ1-2; 8 bases match TRBD1. V lost 5 bases and J lost 11; bases outside the gene matches: 13. This CDR3 has 14 amino acids. The germline gives CDR1 MNHEY, CDR2 SVGEGT.

V is TRBV3-1 and J is TRBJ1-1, with D unclear. There are 14 residues in the CDR3. The germline V and J ends were trimmed by 4 bases and 1 base, with 10 bases remaining between them. The germline gives CDR1 LGHDT, CDR2 YNNKEL (reference sequence). The CDR3 protein is CASSPWAGNTEAFF. The CDR3 DNA follows: TGTGCCAGCAGCCCCTGGGCAGGGAACACTGAAGCTTTCTTT.

This clonotype was found a few times. The chain joins TRBV20-1 to TRBJ1-6; the match to TRBD1 covers 7 bases. V shed 7 bases, J shed 5 bases, and the junction held 5 bases outside the gene matches. The CDR3 has 13 amino acids. Germline lookup yields CDR1 DFQATT and CDR2 SNEGSKA (reference sequence). CDR3 residues: CSGDRVDNSPLHF. The DNA for the CDR3 is TGCAGTGGAGACAGGGTCGATAATTCACCCCTCCACTTT.

V usage is TRBV9 and J usage is TRBJ1-1; D is undetermined. Germline values: CDR1 SGDLS, CDR2 YYNGEE. This CDR3 is built from 13 residues. The V end lost 4 bases, the J end lost 0 bases, and 7 bases lay between the germline ends. The CDR3 nucleotides are TGTGCCAGCAGCTCGCGCTTGAACACTGAAGCTTTCTTT. Translating it yields CASSSRLNTEAFF.